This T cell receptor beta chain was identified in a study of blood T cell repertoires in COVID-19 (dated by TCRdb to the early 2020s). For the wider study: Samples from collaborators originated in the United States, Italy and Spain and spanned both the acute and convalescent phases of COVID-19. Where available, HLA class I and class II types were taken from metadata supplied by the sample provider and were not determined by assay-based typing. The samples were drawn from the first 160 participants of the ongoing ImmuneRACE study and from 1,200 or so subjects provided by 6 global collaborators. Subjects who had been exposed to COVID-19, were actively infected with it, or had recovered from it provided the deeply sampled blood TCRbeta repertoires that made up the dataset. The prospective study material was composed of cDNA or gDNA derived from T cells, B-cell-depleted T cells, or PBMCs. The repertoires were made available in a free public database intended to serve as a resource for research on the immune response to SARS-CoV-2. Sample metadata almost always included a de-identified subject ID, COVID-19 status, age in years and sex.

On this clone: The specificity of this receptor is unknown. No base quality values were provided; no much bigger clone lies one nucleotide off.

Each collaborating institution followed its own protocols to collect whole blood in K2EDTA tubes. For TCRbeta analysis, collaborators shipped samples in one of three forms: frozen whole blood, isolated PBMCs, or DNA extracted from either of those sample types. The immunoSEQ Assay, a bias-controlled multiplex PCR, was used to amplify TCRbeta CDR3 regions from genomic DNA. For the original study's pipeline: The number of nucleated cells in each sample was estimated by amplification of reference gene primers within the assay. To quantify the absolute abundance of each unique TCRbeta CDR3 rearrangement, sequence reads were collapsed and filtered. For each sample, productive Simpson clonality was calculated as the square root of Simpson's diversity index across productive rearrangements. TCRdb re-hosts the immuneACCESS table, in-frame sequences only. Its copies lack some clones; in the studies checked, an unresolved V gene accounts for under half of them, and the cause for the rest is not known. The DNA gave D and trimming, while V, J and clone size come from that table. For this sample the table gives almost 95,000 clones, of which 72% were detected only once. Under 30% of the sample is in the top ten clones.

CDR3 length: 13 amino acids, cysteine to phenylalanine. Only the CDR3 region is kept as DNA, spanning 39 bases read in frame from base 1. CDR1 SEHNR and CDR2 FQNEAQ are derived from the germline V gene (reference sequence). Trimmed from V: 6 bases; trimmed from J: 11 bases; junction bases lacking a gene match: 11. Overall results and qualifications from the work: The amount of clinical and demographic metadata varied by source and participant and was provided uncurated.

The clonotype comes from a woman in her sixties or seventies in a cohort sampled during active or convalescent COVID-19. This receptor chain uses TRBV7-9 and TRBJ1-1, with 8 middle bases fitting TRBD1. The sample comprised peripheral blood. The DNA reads TGTGCCAGCAGACCAGACAGGGGAGCAGACGCTTTCTTT. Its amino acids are CASRPDRGADAFF.